This T cell receptor (beta chain) was sequenced during a study of molecular identifiers for immune sequencing clone quantification. Overall study: Across replicate runs, RNA obtained from approximately 20,000 or 100,000 naive CD8 cells was divided into five, with four undergoing sequencing. Findings and limits, study-wide: Clones above 20 RNA copies contained over 98% of effector molecules and under 1% of naive molecules.

Previously described methods with listed TCR primers produced the bulk TCR libraries. TCRdb independently ran MiXCR on the PCR reads; one entry per CDR3 protein. The sample carries hundreds of thousands of distinct CDR3 sequences, roughly 27% recorded once. Naive CD8 T cell sorting was performed on the CD8+CD4-CCR7+CD45RA+ phenotype. This clonotype showed up many times. Its antigen is still unknown. From germline, CDR1 is SQVTM and CDR2 ANQGSEA. J was trimmed by 9 bases and V by 6 bases; bases with no gene match: 12. CDR3 size: 14 residues. This receptor was identified in a human donor in good health. Some libraries in this study had Jurkat cell RNA spiked in. Sequencing was done on a sample of naive CD8+ T cells from blood, with Jurkat cell RNA spiked in. Subset meaning: FACS-sorted CD8+CD4-CCR7+CD45RA+ naive T cells. The J gene is TRBJ2-1, the V gene TRBV29-1; 9 bases agree with TRBD1. The CDR3 bases are TGCAGCGTATCGACAGGGGGGATGTTTGGTGAGCAGTTCTTC. Translation: CSVSTGGMFGEQFF.